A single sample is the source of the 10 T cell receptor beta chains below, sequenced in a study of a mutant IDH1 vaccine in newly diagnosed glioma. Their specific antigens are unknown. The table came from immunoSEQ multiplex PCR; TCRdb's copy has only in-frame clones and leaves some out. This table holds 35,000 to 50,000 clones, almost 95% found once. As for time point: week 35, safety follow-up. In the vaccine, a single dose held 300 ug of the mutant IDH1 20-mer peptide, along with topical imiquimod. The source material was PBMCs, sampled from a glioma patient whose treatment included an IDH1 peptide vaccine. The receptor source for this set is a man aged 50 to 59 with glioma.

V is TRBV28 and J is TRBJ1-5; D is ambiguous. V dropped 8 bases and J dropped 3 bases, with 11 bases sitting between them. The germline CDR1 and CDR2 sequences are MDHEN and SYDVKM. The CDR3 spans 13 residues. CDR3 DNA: TGTGCCAGCGTAACAGCAGTCAATCAGCCCCAGCATTTT. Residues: CASVTAVNQPQHF.

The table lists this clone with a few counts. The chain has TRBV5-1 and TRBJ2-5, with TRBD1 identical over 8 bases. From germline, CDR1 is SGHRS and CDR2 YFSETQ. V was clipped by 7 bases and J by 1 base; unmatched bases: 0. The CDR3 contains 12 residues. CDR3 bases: TGCGCCAGCGGGACAGGCCAAGAGACCCAGTACTTC. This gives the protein CASGTGQETQYF. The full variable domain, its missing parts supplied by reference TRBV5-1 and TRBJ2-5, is KAGVTQTPRYLIKTRGQQVTLSCSPISGHRSVSWYQQTPGQGLQFLFEYFSETQRNKGNFPGRFSGRQFSNSRSEMNVSTLELGDSALYLCASGTGQETQYFGPGTRLLVL.

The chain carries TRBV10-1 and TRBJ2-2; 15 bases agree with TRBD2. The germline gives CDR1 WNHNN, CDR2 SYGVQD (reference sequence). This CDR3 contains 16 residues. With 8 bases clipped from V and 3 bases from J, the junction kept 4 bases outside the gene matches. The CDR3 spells CASGTSGGSYTGELFF. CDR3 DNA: TGCGCCAGCGGGACTAGCGGGGGGAGTTACACCGGGGAGCTGTTTTTT.

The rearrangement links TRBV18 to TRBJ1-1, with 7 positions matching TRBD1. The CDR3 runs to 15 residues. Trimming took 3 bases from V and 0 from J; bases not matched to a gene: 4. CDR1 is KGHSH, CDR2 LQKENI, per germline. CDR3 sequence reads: CASSPRGQMNTEAFF. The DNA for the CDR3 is TGTGCCAGCTCACCGAGGGGACAGATGAACACTGAAGCTTTCTTT.

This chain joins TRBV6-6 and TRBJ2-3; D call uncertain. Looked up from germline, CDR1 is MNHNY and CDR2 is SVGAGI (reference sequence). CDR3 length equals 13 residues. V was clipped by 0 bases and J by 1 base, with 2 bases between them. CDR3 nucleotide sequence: TGTGCCAGCAGTTACTCCGGCACAGATACGCAGTATTTT. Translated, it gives CASSYSGTDTQYF.

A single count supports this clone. The CDR3 loop reads CASIRDRGRPDTQYF. The CDR3 DNA is TGTGCCAGCATCAGAGACAGGGGGCGTCCAGATACGCAGTATTTT. This chain joins TRBV2 and TRBJ2-3, with 10 bases fitting TRBD1. With 7 bases clipped from V and 4 bases from J, the junction kept 8 bases outside the gene matches. Germline CDR1 reads SNHLY; CDR2 reads FYNNEI. The CDR3 is made up of 15 amino acids.

As DNA, the CDR3 is TGCGCCAGCAGCACAGAGTTCCAGGGGGGCAAAAACATTCAGTACTTC. As protein: CASSTEFQGGKNIQYF. The chain has TRBV4-1 and TRBJ2-4; possible D gene TRBD1, 7 bases. The CDR3 has 16 amino acids. In germline, CDR1 is MGHRA, CDR2 YSYEKL. With 5 bases removed from V and 3 bases from J, the gap between germline ends came to 17 bases.

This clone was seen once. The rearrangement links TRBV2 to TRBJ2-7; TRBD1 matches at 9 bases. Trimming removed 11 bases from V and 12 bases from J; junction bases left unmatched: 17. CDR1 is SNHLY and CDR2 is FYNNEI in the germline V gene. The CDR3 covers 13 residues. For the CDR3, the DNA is TGTGCCGCCTACGGCACAGGGGGCGTTCGACTGTACTTC. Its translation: CAAYGTGGVRLYF.

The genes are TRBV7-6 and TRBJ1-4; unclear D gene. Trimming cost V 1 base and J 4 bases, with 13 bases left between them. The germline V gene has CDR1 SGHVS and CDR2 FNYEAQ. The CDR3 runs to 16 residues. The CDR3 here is CASSLGHPVGNEKLFF. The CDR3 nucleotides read TGTGCCAGCAGCTTAGGGCACCCAGTCGGTAATGAAAAACTGTTTTTT.

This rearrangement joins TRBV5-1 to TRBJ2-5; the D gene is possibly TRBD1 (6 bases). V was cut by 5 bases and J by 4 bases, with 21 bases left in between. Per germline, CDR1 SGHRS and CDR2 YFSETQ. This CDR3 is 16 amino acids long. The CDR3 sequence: CASSTVQGLRGETQYF. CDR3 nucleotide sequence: TGCGCCAGCAGTACCGTACAGGGATTGAGGGGAGAGACCCAGTACTTC. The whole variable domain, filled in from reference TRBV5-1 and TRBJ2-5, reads KAGVTQTPRYLIKTRGQQVTLSCSPISGHRSVSWYQQTPGQGLQFLFEYFSETQRNKGNFPGRFSGRQFSNSRSEMNVSTLELGDSALYLCASSTVQGLRGETQYFGPGTRLLVL.